The 17 T cell receptor beta chains below all came from one sample that was sequenced in a study of T cell repertoires in cytomegalovirus infection. TCRdb reprocessed the reads with MiXCR, giving one entry per CDR3 protein. The table lists tens of thousands of distinct CDR3 sequences, 45% to 50% of them singletons. For these TCRs, the target antigens are not known. The material was CD8+ T cells from cultured PBMCs, obtained from culture after CMV antigen stimulation. These receptors came from a human donor in good health (CMV status not recorded). Some clones in this sample may be carry-over from other donors' samples.

This clonotype was detected once. J is TRBJ2-1 and V is TRBV29-1; either TRBD1 or TRBD2 may fit D (5 bases each). With 3 bases removed from V and 0 bases from J, the gap between germline ends came to 6 bases. The germline V gene has CDR1 SQVTM and CDR2 ANQGSEA. The CDR3 spans 13 residues. CDR3: CSVDGGSYNEQFF. The CDR3 nucleotides are TGCAGCGTTGATGGGGGCTCCTACAATGAGCAGTTCTTC.

This chain connects TRBV27 to TRBJ1-2; D is possibly TRBD1 (6 bases). Germline CDR1 is MNHEY and CDR2 is SMNVEV (reference sequence). V was shortened by 5 bases and J by 0 bases, with 10 bases between the two germline ends. CDR3 length: 14 residues. The CDR3 reads CASSTQGANYGYTF. CDR3 nucleotide sequence: TGTGCCAGCAGTACACAGGGAGCTAACTATGGCTACACCTTC.

The chain carries TRBV9 and TRBJ2-7, with TRBD1 matching 9 bases. The junction had 5 bases not matched to a gene; V was cut back by 0 bases and J by 4 bases. CDR1 SGDLS and CDR2 YYNGEE come from the germline V gene. The length of the CDR3 is 15 residues. The CDR3 sequence: CASSVGQGGRYEQYF. DNA for the CDR3: TGTGCCAGCAGCGTAGGACAGGGGGGAAGGTACGAGCAGTACTTC.

This clonotype has a handful of counts. The chain joins TRBV2 to TRBJ2-1; 9 bases line up with TRBD2. Germline lookup yields CDR1 SNHLY and CDR2 FYNNEI. V gave up 5 bases and J gave up 5 bases; unmatched junction bases: 16. This CDR3 has 18 residues. DNA for the CDR3: TGTGCCAGCAGTTTTGGAATGGGTAGCGGGGGTAAAAACAATGAGCAGTTCTTC. The encoded protein is CASSFGMGSGGKNNEQFF.

V is TRBV29-1 and J is TRBJ2-7; the D gene is possibly TRBD2 (5 bases). The CDR3 has 12 amino acids. With 1 base removed from V and 2 bases from J, the gap between germline ends came to 6 bases. Germline values: CDR1 SQVTM, CDR2 ANQGSEA. In DNA, the CDR3 is TGCAGCGTTGAAGGGCGGGCCTACGAGCAGTACTTC. Residues: CSVEGRAYEQYF.

This clonotype was counted a single time. This chain links TRBV29-1 with TRBJ2-7; 10 bases map to TRBD1. CDR3 length: 14 residues. The V and J ends lost 5 bases and 6 bases, in that order; junction bases with no gene match: 10. The germline V gene encodes CDR1 SQVTM and CDR2 ANQGSEA. CDR3 bases: TGCAGCGTTAAGGCGGACAGGGGGACTGGCGAGCAGTACTTC. It is translated as CSVKADRGTGEQYF.

This clonotype came up a few times. The V and J genes are TRBV10-3 and TRBJ2-7; weak D call: TRBD2 (5 bases). CDR1 is ENHRY, CDR2 SYGVKD, per germline. The CDR3 loop spans 13 amino acids. The V gene lost 6 bases and the J gene lost 1 base, with 10 bases spanning the gap. The CDR3 reads CAISQSGSYEQYF. The DNA for the CDR3 is TGTGCCATCAGCCAGTCGGGATCCTACGAGCAGTACTTC.

The V gene is TRBV4-1, the J gene TRBJ2-7; D is uncertain. CDR3 size: 19 residues. V was cut by 2 bases and J by 3 bases, with 26 bases left in between. From germline, CDR1 is MGHRA and CDR2 YSYEKL. The CDR3: CASSQTRLSIDGIGYEQYF. In nucleotides, the CDR3 is TGCGCCAGCAGCCAAACCCGATTAAGTATAGATGGGATAGGCTACGAGCAGTACTTC.

The V call is TRBV6-5, the J call TRBJ2-7, with D perhaps being TRBD1 or TRBD2 (5 bases each). Germline CDR1 is MNHEY and CDR2 is SVGAGI. V shed 4 bases and J shed 1 base, with 11 bases lying between them. CDR3 length: 14 amino acids. The CDR3 sequence: CASSFRDGSYEQYF. The CDR3 region has the DNA TGTGCCAGCAGTTTCCGGGACGGATCCTACGAGCAGTACTTC.

The chain couples TRBV7-3 to TRBJ2-1; the D gene is possibly TRBD2 (6 bases). Germline lookup yields CDR1 SGHTA and CDR2 FQGTGA. The CDR3 totals 16 residues. Trimming pared 4 bases from V and 4 bases from J, leaving 17 bases between. The CDR3 spells CASSSPGRRRYNEQFF. The CDR3 DNA reads as TGTGCCAGCAGCTCGCCGGGGAGGAGGAGGTACAATGAGCAGTTCTTC.

This clonotype was seen more than once but under ten times. The V and J genes are TRBV15 and TRBJ2-7; D might be TRBD1 or TRBD2, each matching 5 bases. Trimming took off 4 bases at V and 4 bases at J, with 14 bases between the two ends. Germline CDR1 LNHNV, CDR2 YYDKDF (reference sequence). The CDR3 has 14 residues. CDR3 sequence reads: CATSTRDRPYEQYF. The CDR3 DNA follows: TGTGCCACCAGCACCCGGGACCGACCTTACGAGCAGTACTTC.

The chain has TRBV12-3 or TRBV12-4 and TRBJ2-1; D is ambiguous. This CDR3 is built from 12 residues. Trimming took off 3 bases at V and 8 bases at J, with 8 bases between the two ends. The DNA of the CDR3 is TGTGCCAGCAGTTTGAACGAGGATGAGCAGTTCTTC. Protein sequence: CASSLNEDEQFF.

This chain joins TRBV28 and TRBJ2-7; a weak D match, TRBD1 (5 bases). The CDR3 contains 12 residues. V was clipped by 2 bases and J by 8 bases, with 10 bases between them. Germline loops: CDR1 MDHEN, CDR2 SYDVKM. The CDR3 protein is CASSLRGRQQYF. The CDR3 nucleotides read TGTGCCAGCAGTTTAAGGGGAAGACAGCAGTACTTC.

This chain joins TRBV7-8 and TRBJ2-3; D unclear. The CDR3 consists of 15 residues. V was shortened by 8 bases and J by 8 bases, with 23 bases between the two germline ends. Germline loops: CDR1 SGHVS, CDR2 FQNEAQ. CDR3 residues: CASSSAARGPGTQYF. CDR3 DNA: TGTGCCAGCTCCTCTGCGGCCCGTGGCCCAGGTACGCAGTATTTT.

A few counts support this clonotype. The J gene is TRBJ1-1, the V gene TRBV7-4, with D unresolved. Germline assignment: CDR1 SGHVT and CDR2 SQSDAQ. V was pared by 4 bases and J by 8 bases, with 11 bases between. CDR3 length: 12 residues. This chain's CDR3 is CASSSGRKEAFF. The CDR3 DNA follows: TGTGCCAGCAGCTCAGGACGGAAGGAAGCTTTCTTT. Full variable domain (rest looked up from reference TRBV7-4 and TRBJ1-1): GAGVSQSPRYKVAKRGRDVALRCDSISGHVTLYWYRQTLGQGSEVLTYSQSDAQRDKSGRPSGRFSAERPERSVSTLKIQRTEQGDSAVYLCASSSGRKEAFFGQGTRLTVV.

The chain employs TRBV4-3 and TRBJ2-1; TRBD2 might be the D (5 bases). The germline V and J ends were trimmed by 1 base and 8 bases, with 9 bases remaining between them. This CDR3 has 13 amino acids. The germline V gene encodes CDR1 LGHNA and CDR2 YSLEER. CDR3 sequence: CASSQGRADEQFF. CDR3 DNA: TGCGCCAGCAGCCAAGGTCGAGCGGATGAGCAGTTCTTC.

This sequence joins TRBV27 and TRBJ1-2; possible D gene TRBD1, 5 bases. Deletions cut 5 bases from V and 5 bases from J, with 12 bases between. The CDR3 spans 13 residues. Germline-derived CDR1 and CDR2 are MNHEY and SMNVEV (reference sequence). CDR3 DNA: TGTGCCAGCAGTCCTCAGGGACCGTATGGCTACACCTTC. Its translation: CASSPQGPYGYTF.